This section outlines one TCR beta chain sequence together with its context. Its target is not known. The record originates from a study of shared clonotypes between healthy human individuals. TCRdb's copy holds only in-frame clones and misses some; the assay was immunoSEQ multiplex PCR. The sample lists about 1 million clones; approximately 70% were seen once. The V and J ends lost 5 bases and 1 base respectively, with 8 bases between them. Per the germline V gene, CDR1 is SGHNT and CDR2 is YENEEA. The CDR3 contains 13 residues. Points from the study as a whole: Among a handful of donors, approximately 5% of naive CD4 clonotypes were found in common.

The sequenced material came from memory CD4+ T cells sorted from blood. Subset indicated: CD45RA-negative fraction. V usage is TRBV11-3 and J usage is TRBJ1-1; no reliable D call. This clonotype was obtained from a man between 18 and 29 years old in good health. CDR3 loop: CASSMQRNTEAFF. For the CDR3, the DNA is TGTGCCAGCAGCATGCAGAGGAACACTGAAGCTTTCTTT.